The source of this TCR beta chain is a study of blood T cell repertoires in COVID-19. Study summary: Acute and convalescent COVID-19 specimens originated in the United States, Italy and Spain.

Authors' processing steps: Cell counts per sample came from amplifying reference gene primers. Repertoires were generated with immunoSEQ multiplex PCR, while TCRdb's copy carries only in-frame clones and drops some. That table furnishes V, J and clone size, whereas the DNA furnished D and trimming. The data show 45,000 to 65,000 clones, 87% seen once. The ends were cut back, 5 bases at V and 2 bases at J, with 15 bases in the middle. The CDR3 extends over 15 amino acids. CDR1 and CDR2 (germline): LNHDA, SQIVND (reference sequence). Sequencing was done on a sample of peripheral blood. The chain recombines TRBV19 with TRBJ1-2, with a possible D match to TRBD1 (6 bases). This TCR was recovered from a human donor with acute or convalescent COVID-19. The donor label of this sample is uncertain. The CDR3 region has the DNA TGTGCCAGTAGTCAAATACAGGGAGCCAACTATGGCTACACCTTC. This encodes CASSQIQGANYGYTF. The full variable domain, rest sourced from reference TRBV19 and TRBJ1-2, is DGGITQSPKYLFRKEGQNVTLSCEQNLNHDAMYWYRQDPGQGLRLIYYSQIVNDFQKGDIAEGYSVSREKKESFPLTVTSAQKNPTAFYLCASSQIQGANYGYTFGSGTRLTVV.